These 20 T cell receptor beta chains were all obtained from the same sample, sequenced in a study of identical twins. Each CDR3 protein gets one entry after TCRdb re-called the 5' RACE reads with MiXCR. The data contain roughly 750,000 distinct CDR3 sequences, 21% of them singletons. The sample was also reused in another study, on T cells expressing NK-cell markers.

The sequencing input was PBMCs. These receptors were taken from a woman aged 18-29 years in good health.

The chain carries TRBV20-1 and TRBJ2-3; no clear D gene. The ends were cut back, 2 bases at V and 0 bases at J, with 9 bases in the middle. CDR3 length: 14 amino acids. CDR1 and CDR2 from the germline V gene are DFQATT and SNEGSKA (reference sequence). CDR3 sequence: CSARPGASTDTQYF. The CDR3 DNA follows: TGCAGTGCTAGACCTGGTGCTAGCACAGATACGCAGTATTTT.

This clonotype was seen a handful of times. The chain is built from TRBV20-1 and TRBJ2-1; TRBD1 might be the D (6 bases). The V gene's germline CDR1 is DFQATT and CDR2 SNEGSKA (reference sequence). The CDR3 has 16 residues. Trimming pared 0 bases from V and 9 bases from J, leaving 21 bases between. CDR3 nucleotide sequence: TGCAGTGCTAGAGATGCAGGGGTAGGGGATTGGGGTGAGCAGTTCTTC. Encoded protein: CSARDAGVGDWGEQFF.

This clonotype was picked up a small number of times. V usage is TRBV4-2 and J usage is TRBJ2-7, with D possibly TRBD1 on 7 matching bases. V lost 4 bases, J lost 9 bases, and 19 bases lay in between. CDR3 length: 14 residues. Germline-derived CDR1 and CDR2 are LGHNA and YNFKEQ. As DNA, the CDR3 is TGTGCCAGCAGCCGGGACAGTGGGAAGGAGGGGCAGTACTTC. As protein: CASSRDSGKEGQYF.

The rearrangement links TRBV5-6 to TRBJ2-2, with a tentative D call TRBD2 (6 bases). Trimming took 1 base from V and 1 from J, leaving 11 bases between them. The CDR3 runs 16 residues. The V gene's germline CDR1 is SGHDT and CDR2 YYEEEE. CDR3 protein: CASSLLIAENTGELFF. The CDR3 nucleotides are TGTGCCAGCAGCTTGTTAATAGCGGAGAACACCGGGGAGCTGTTTTTT.

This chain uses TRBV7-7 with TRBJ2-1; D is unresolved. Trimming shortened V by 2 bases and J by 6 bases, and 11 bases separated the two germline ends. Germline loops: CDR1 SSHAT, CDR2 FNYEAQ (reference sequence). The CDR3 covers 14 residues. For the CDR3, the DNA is TGTGCCAGCAGCTTATATCAGGAACCCAATGAGCAGTTCTTC. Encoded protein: CASSLYQEPNEQFF. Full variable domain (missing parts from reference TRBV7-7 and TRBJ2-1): GAGVSQSPRYKVTKRGQDVTLRCDPISSHATLYWYQQALGQGPEFLTYFNYEAQPDKSGLPSDRFSAERPEGSISTLTIQRTEQRDSAMYRCASSLYQEPNEQFFGPGTRLTVL.

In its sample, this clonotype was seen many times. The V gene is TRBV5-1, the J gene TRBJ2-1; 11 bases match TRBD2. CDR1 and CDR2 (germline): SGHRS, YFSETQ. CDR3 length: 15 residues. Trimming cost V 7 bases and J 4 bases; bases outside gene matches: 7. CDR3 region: CASGALAGGYNEQFF. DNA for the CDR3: TGCGCCAGCGGCGCTCTAGCGGGGGGATACAATGAGCAGTTCTTC.

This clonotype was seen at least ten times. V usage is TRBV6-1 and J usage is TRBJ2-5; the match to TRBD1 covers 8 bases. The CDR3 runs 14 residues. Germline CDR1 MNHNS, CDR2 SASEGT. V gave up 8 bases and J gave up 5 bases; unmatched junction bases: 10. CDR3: CASFRGPSPETQYF. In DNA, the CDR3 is TGTGCCAGCTTCAGGGGGCCTTCTCCCGAGACCCAGTACTTC.

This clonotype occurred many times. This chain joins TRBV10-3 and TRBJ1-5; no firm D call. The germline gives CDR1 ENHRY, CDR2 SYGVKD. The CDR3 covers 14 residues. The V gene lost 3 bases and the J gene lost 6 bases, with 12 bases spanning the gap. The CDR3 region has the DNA TGTGCCATCAGTGATAAAGGTTTGGGTCAGCCCCAGCATTTT. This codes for CAISDKGLGQPQHF.

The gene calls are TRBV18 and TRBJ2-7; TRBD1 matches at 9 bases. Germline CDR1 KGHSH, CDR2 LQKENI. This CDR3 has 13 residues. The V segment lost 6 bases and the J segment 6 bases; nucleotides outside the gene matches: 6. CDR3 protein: CASSHDRGGEQYF. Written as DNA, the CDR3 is TGTGCCAGCTCCCACGACAGGGGGGGCGAGCAGTACTTC.

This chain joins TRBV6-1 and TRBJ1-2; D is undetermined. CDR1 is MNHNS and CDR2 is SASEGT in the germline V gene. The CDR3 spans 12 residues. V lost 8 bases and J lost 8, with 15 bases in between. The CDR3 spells CASDYSLQGYTF. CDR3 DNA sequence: TGTGCCAGCGACTATTCGTTGCAGGGCTACACCTTC.

As DNA, the CDR3 is TGTGCCAGCAGTGATGCCTACAGCTATGGCTACACCTTC. Translating gives CASSDAYSYGYTF. This rearrangement joins TRBV12-3 or TRBV12-4 to TRBJ1-2; D gene uncertain. The CDR3 runs 13 residues. V was cut by 5 bases and J by 4 bases, with 11 bases left in between.

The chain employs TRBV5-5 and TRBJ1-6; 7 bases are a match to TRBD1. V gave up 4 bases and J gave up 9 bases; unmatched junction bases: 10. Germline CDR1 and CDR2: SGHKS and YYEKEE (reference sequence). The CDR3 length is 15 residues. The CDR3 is CASSLLQGRGSPLHF. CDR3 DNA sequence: TGTGCCAGCAGCCTACTACAGGGGCGAGGTTCACCCCTCCACTTT.

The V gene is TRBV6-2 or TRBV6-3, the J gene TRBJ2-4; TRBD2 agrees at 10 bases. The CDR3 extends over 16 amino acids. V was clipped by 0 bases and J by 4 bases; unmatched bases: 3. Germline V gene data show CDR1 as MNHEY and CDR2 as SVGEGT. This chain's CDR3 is CASSYSLAGAKNIQYF. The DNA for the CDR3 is TGTGCCAGCAGTTACTCTCTAGCGGGAGCGAAAAACATTCAGTACTTC.

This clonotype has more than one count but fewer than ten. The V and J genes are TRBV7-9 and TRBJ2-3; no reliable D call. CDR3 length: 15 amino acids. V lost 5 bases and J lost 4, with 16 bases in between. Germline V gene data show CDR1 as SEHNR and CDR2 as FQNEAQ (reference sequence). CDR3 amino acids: CASSPQLSSPDTQYF. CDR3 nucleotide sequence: TGTGCCAGCAGCCCTCAACTATCCTCACCAGATACGCAGTATTTT.

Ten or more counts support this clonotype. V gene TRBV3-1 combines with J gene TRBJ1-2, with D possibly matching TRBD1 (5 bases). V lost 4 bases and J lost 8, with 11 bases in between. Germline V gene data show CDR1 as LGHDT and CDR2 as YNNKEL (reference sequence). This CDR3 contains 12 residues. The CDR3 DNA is TGTGCCAGCAGCCGGGGGTCCGGGGGCTACACCTTC. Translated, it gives CASSRGSGGYTF.

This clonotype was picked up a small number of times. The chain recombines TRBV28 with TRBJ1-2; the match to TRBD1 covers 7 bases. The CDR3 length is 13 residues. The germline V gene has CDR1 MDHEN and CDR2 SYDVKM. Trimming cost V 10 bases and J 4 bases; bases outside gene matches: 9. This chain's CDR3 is CAIDRAESYGYTF. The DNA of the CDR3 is TGTGCCATTGACAGGGCTGAATCCTATGGCTACACCTTC.

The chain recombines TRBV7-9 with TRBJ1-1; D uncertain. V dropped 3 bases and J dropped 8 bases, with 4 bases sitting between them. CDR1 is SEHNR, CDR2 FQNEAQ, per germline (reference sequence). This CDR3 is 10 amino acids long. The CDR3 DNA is TGTGCCAGCAGCTTCGCAGAAGCTTTCTTT. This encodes CASSFAEAFF.

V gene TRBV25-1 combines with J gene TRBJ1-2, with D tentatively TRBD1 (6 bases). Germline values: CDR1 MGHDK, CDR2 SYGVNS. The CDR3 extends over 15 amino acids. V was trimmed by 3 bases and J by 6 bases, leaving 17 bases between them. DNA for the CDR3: TGTGCCAGCAGTGATACTCTAAGACAGGCTGATGGCTACACCTTC. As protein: CASSDTLRQADGYTF.

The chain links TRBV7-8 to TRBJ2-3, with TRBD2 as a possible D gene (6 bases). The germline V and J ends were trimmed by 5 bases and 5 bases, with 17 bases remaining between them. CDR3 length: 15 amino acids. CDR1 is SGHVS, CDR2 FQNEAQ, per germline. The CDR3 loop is CASSALGGVVDTQYF. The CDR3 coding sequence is TGTGCCAGCAGCGCGCTGGGCGGGGTGGTAGATACGCAGTATTTT.

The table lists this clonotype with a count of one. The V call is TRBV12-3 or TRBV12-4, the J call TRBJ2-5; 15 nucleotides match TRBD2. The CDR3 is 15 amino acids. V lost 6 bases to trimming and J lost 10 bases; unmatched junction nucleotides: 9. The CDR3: CASSLGLAGGGSQYF. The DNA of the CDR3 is TGTGCCAGCAGCCTAGGACTAGCGGGAGGGGGGAGCCAGTACTTC.